A selection of T cell receptor beta chains follows, all from one sample in a study of immune evolution from preneoplasia to lung adenocarcinoma. TCRdb's copy holds only in-frame clones and misses some; the assay was immunoSEQ multiplex PCR. The repertoire holds about 8,200 clones, around 82% seen once, with 7.2% in the top ten. Sequenced material: FFPE adjacent normal lung tissue. The receptors derive from a person aged 65 to 85 with lung adenocarcinoma. Each CDR3 is given with its conserved first and last residue. The order of the fields is CDR3 protein, CDR3 DNA, clone size, CDR3 length, J gene, D gene, V gene. D genes are given only for firm matches. A row's size may be missing; if present it is once, few, many or a size class.

cdr3_aa: CASRKRGGPYEQYF
cdr3_nt: TGTGCCAGCAGGAAACGGGGGGGTCCCTACGAGCAGTACTTC
clone_size: .
cdr3_length: 14
j_call: TRBJ2-7
d_call: TRBD2
v_call: TRBV6-6

cdr3_aa: CAIREGAWGKEAFF
cdr3_nt: TGTGCCATCAGGGAGGGGGCTTGGGGAAAAGAAGCTTTCTTT
clone_size: .
cdr3_length: 14
j_call: TRBJ1-1
d_call: TRBD1
v_call: TRBV10-3

cdr3_aa: CASSPGPFEDGYTF
cdr3_nt: TGTGCCAGCAGCCCGGGTCCTTTTGAGGATGGCTACACCTTC
clone_size: .
cdr3_length: 14
j_call: TRBJ1-2
d_call: .
v_call: TRBV11-2

cdr3_aa: CASTGLAHGTDTQYF
cdr3_nt: TGCGCCAGCACTGGACTAGCGCATGGCACAGATACGCAGTATTTT
clone_size: .
cdr3_length: 15
j_call: TRBJ2-3
d_call: TRBD2
v_call: TRBV10-2

cdr3_aa: CASSLPSGLTNTQYF
cdr3_nt: TGTGCCAGCAGTTTGCCTAGCGGACTCACAAATACGCAGTATTTT
clone_size: .
cdr3_length: 15
j_call: TRBJ2-3
d_call: TRBD2
v_call: TRBV28

cdr3_aa: CASSLSRGNYGYTF
cdr3_nt: TGTGCCAGCAGTTTATCCAGGGGAAACTATGGCTACACCTTC
clone_size: .
cdr3_length: 14
j_call: TRBJ1-2
d_call: .
v_call: TRBV28

cdr3_aa: CASSLSPGLADTQYF
cdr3_nt: TGTGCCAGCAGCTTAAGTCCGGGTCTGGCAGATACGCAGTATTTT
clone_size: .
cdr3_length: 15
j_call: TRBJ2-3
d_call: .
v_call: TRBV7-3

cdr3_aa: CAISEIPGRGGNEQFF
cdr3_nt: TGTGCCATCAGTGAGATCCCAGGGCGGGGGGGTAATGAGCAGTTCTTC
clone_size: .
cdr3_length: 16
j_call: TRBJ2-1
d_call: TRBD2
v_call: TRBV10-3

cdr3_aa: CASRETTRETQYF
cdr3_nt: TGTGCCAGCAGGGAAACAACTAGGGAGACCCAGTACTTC
clone_size: .
cdr3_length: 13
j_call: TRBJ2-5
d_call: .
v_call: TRBV28

cdr3_aa: CASSAGPLNQPQHF
cdr3_nt: TGTGCCAGCAGCGCGGGACCCCTCAATCAGCCCCAGCATTTT
clone_size: .
cdr3_length: 14
j_call: TRBJ1-5
d_call: .
v_call: TRBV5-4

cdr3_aa: CATSRDSHEQYF
cdr3_nt: TGTGCCACCAGCAGAGATTCCCACGAGCAGTACTTC
clone_size: .
cdr3_length: 12
j_call: TRBJ2-7
d_call: .
v_call: TRBV15

cdr3_aa: CASSVEVGGFTEAFF
cdr3_nt: TGTGCCAGCAGCGTAGAGGTCGGGGGTTTTACTGAAGCTTTCTTT
clone_size: .
cdr3_length: 15
j_call: TRBJ1-1
d_call: .
v_call: TRBV9

cdr3_aa: CASSEAFGNAFF
cdr3_nt: TGTGCCAGCAGTGAGGCTTTCGGTAACGCTTTCTTC
clone_size: .
cdr3_length: 12
j_call: TRBJ2-1
d_call: .
v_call: TRBV2

cdr3_aa: CASSLSRGGAYNEQFF
cdr3_nt: TGTGCCAGCAGTTTATCCCGCGGGGGGGCTTACAATGAGCAGTTCTTC
clone_size: .
cdr3_length: 16
j_call: TRBJ2-1
d_call: TRBD2
v_call: TRBV27

cdr3_aa: CASSPTSSQETQYF
cdr3_nt: TGTGCCAGCAGCCCAACTAGCAGCCAAGAGACCCAGTACTTC
clone_size: .
cdr3_length: 14
j_call: TRBJ2-5
d_call: .
v_call: TRBV7-3

cdr3_aa: CASSNGRNNSPLHF
cdr3_nt: TGTGCCAGCTCCAACGGGCGGAATAATTCACCCCTCCACTTT
clone_size: .
cdr3_length: 14
j_call: TRBJ1-6
d_call: .
v_call: TRBV6-5

cdr3_aa: CASSPEGFYGYTF
cdr3_nt: TGTGCCAGTAGTCCCGAGGGATTCTATGGCTACACCTTC
clone_size: .
cdr3_length: 13
j_call: TRBJ1-2
d_call: .
v_call: TRBV19

cdr3_aa: CATRAGTGGSGNIIYF
cdr3_nt: TGTGCCACCCGAGCCGGGACAGGGGGCTCTGGAAACATCATATATTTT
clone_size: .
cdr3_length: 16
j_call: TRBJ1-3
d_call: TRBD1
v_call: TRBV15

cdr3_aa: CASSQAGTTSDTQYF
cdr3_nt: TGCGCCAGCAGCCAAGCCGGGACTACATCAGATACGCAGTATTTT
clone_size: .
cdr3_length: 15
j_call: TRBJ2-3
d_call: TRBD2
v_call: TRBV4-1

cdr3_aa: CASSLGFAGHSGELFF
cdr3_nt: TGTGCCAGCAGCTTGGGATTCGCGGGACATTCCGGGGAGCTGTTTTTT
clone_size: .
cdr3_length: 16
j_call: TRBJ2-2
d_call: .
v_call: TRBV5-6

cdr3_aa: CASSLLQGAIGYTF
cdr3_nt: TGTGCCAGCAGCTTGTTACAGGGGGCAATTGGCTACACCTTC
clone_size: .
cdr3_length: 14
j_call: TRBJ1-2
d_call: TRBD1
v_call: TRBV5-5

cdr3_aa: CSVESGSSGNTIYF
cdr3_nt: TGCAGCGTTGAATCGGGGTCTTCTGGAAACACCATATATTTT
clone_size: .
cdr3_length: 14
j_call: TRBJ1-3
d_call: .
v_call: TRBV29-1

cdr3_aa: CASSLGREDYGYTF
cdr3_nt: TGTGCCAGCAGCTTGGGCAGGGAGGACTATGGCTACACCTTC
clone_size: .
cdr3_length: 14
j_call: TRBJ1-2
d_call: .
v_call: TRBV5-4

cdr3_aa: CATGEGAITDTQYF
cdr3_nt: TGTGCCACCGGAGAGGGGGCTATAACAGATACGCAGTATTTT
clone_size: .
cdr3_length: 14
j_call: TRBJ2-3
d_call: TRBD1
v_call: TRBV6-5

cdr3_aa: CASSSRPPGQGAYEQYF
cdr3_nt: TGTGCCAGCAGCTCGCGTCCGCCGGGACAGGGGGCCTACGAGCAGTACTTC
clone_size: .
cdr3_length: 17
j_call: TRBJ2-7
d_call: TRBD1
v_call: TRBV7-3

cdr3_aa: CASSYSGGELFF
cdr3_nt: TGTGCCAGCAGTTACAGCGGGGGGGAGCTGTTTTTT
clone_size: .
cdr3_length: 12
j_call: TRBJ2-2
d_call: .
v_call: TRBV27

cdr3_aa: CASSEEDSGANVLTF
cdr3_nt: TGTGCCAGCAGTGAAGAAGACTCTGGGGCCAACGTCCTGACTTTC
clone_size: .
cdr3_length: 15
j_call: TRBJ2-6
d_call: .
v_call: TRBV6-1

cdr3_aa: CASSAGTANSGELFF
cdr3_nt: TGTGCCAGCAGCGCCGGGACAGCGAATTCCGGGGAGCTGTTTTTT
clone_size: .
cdr3_length: 15
j_call: TRBJ2-2
d_call: TRBD1
v_call: TRBV6-1

cdr3_aa: CASSSGTQNTEAFF
cdr3_nt: TGCGCCAGCAGCTCCGGGACACAGAACACTGAAGCTTTCTTT
clone_size: .
cdr3_length: 14
j_call: TRBJ1-1
d_call: .
v_call: TRBV5-1

cdr3_aa: CAIRPGGSTDTQYF
cdr3_nt: TGTGCCATCAGACCCGGGGGGAGTACAGATACGCAGTATTTT
clone_size: few
cdr3_length: 14
j_call: TRBJ2-3
d_call: TRBD2
v_call: TRBV6-5

cdr3_aa: CASRLGQANTGELFF
cdr3_nt: TGTGCCAGCAGACTAGGACAGGCGAACACCGGGGAGCTGTTTTTT
clone_size: .
cdr3_length: 15
j_call: TRBJ2-2
d_call: TRBD1
v_call: TRBV6-1

cdr3_aa: CASGLQGTSYGYTF
cdr3_nt: TGTGCTAGTGGCTTACAAGGGACAAGCTATGGCTACACCTTC
clone_size: .
cdr3_length: 14
j_call: TRBJ1-2
d_call: .
v_call: TRBV12-5

cdr3_aa: CASSLEGRGSSDTQYF
cdr3_nt: TGCGCCAGCAGCTTGGAAGGCAGGGGGAGTTCAGATACGCAGTATTTT
clone_size: .
cdr3_length: 16
j_call: TRBJ2-3
d_call: TRBD1
v_call: TRBV5-1

cdr3_aa: CASNEAGGRTDTQYF
cdr3_nt: TGTGCCTCCAACGAAGCGGGGGGCAGGACAGATACGCAGTATTTT
clone_size: .
cdr3_length: 15
j_call: TRBJ2-3
d_call: TRBD2
v_call: TRBV7-9

cdr3_aa: CASSIGVFRPQHF
cdr3_nt: TGTGCCAGTAGTATAGGGGTCTTCAGGCCCCAGCATTTT
clone_size: once
cdr3_length: 13
j_call: TRBJ1-5
d_call: .
v_call: TRBV19

cdr3_aa: CASSYGASREQYF
cdr3_nt: TGTGCTAGCAGCTACGGGGCCTCCCGGGAGCAGTACTTC
clone_size: medium-sized
cdr3_length: 13
j_call: TRBJ2-7
d_call: .
v_call: TRBV7-7

cdr3_aa: CASSLRWGDTEAFF
cdr3_nt: TGTGCCAGCAGTTTGAGGTGGGGGGACACTGAAGCTTTCTTT
clone_size: .
cdr3_length: 14
j_call: TRBJ1-1
d_call: .
v_call: TRBV28

cdr3_aa: CASSLDRALSTDTQYF
cdr3_nt: TGTGCCAGCAGTCTCGACAGGGCCCTGAGCACAGATACGCAGTATTTT
clone_size: .
cdr3_length: 16
j_call: TRBJ2-3
d_call: TRBD1
v_call: TRBV28

cdr3_aa: CATRDRGGQPQHF
cdr3_nt: TGTGCCACACGGGACAGGGGTGGGCAGCCCCAGCATTTT
clone_size: few
cdr3_length: 13
j_call: TRBJ1-5
d_call: TRBD1
v_call: TRBV6-5

cdr3_aa: CASRLGTGMNTEAFF
cdr3_nt: TGTGCCAGCCGGCTAGGGACAGGAATGAACACTGAAGCTTTCTTT
clone_size: .
cdr3_length: 15
j_call: TRBJ1-1
d_call: TRBD1
v_call: TRBV28

cdr3_aa: CASSLDRTTDTQYF
cdr3_nt: TGTGCCAGCAGCTTAGACAGGACAACAGATACGCAGTATTTT
clone_size: .
cdr3_length: 14
j_call: TRBJ2-3
d_call: .
v_call: TRBV7-3

cdr3_aa: CASTGRRDRGHGTEAFF
cdr3_nt: TGTGCCAGCACCGGACGCCGGGACAGGGGGCACGGAACTGAAGCTTTCTTT
clone_size: once
cdr3_length: 17
j_call: TRBJ1-1
d_call: TRBD1
v_call: TRBV2

cdr3_aa: CASSPGFYNQPQHF
cdr3_nt: TGTGCCAGCAGCCCAGGATTTTACAATCAGCCCCAGCATTTT
clone_size: .
cdr3_length: 14
j_call: TRBJ1-5
d_call: .
v_call: TRBV9

cdr3_aa: CASSPWTDHNEQFF
cdr3_nt: TGTGCCAGCAGTCCCTGGACGGACCACAATGAGCAGTTCTTC
clone_size: .
cdr3_length: 14
j_call: TRBJ2-1
d_call: .
v_call: TRBV27

cdr3_aa: CASSLKGGNSPLHF
cdr3_nt: TGTGCCAGTAGTTTGAAGGGCGGGAATTCACCCCTCCACTTT
clone_size: .
cdr3_length: 14
j_call: TRBJ1-6
d_call: .
v_call: TRBV28

cdr3_aa: CASRLASGGIGTGELFF
cdr3_nt: TGTGCAAGTCGCTTAGCTAGCGGGGGAATAGGCACCGGGGAGCTGTTTTTT
clone_size: .
cdr3_length: 17
j_call: TRBJ2-2
d_call: .
v_call: TRBV12-2

cdr3_aa: CASSFLLESTEAFF
cdr3_nt: TGTGCCAGCAGTTTTCTGTTAGAGAGCACTGAAGCTTTCTTT
clone_size: .
cdr3_length: 14
j_call: TRBJ1-1
d_call: .
v_call: TRBV27

cdr3_aa: CASSSLRGIENTEAFF
cdr3_nt: TGCGCCAGCAGCTCCCTCCGGGGGATCGAGAACACTGAAGCTTTCTTT
clone_size: .
cdr3_length: 16
j_call: TRBJ1-1
d_call: .
v_call: TRBV5-1

cdr3_aa: CASSYSSQRAAGELFF
cdr3_nt: TGTGCCAGCAGTTACTCGTCACAGAGGGCGGCCGGGGAGCTGTTTTTT
clone_size: .
cdr3_length: 16
j_call: TRBJ2-2
d_call: .
v_call: TRBV6-5

cdr3_aa: CASSEASGGGGYTF
cdr3_nt: TGTGCCAGCAGTGAAGCTTCCGGGGGCGGTGGCTACACCTTC
clone_size: few
cdr3_length: 14
j_call: TRBJ1-2
d_call: .
v_call: TRBV6-1

cdr3_aa: CASKQVMSFGELFF
cdr3_nt: TGTGCCAGCAAACAGGTTATGTCCTTCGGGGAGCTGTTTTTT
clone_size: .
cdr3_length: 14
j_call: TRBJ2-2
d_call: .
v_call: TRBV5-8

cdr3_aa: CASRGGRARDEQYF
cdr3_nt: TGTGCCAGCAGAGGCGGGAGGGCCAGGGACGAGCAGTACTTC
clone_size: .
cdr3_length: 14
j_call: TRBJ2-7
d_call: TRBD2
v_call: TRBV28

cdr3_aa: CASNEPGSSRYGF
cdr3_nt: TGTGCCAGCAACGAACCCGGTTCTTCCAGGTATGGCTTC
clone_size: .
cdr3_length: 13
j_call: TRBJ2-7
d_call: .
v_call: TRBV2

cdr3_aa: CASSQTSGRRDEQYF
cdr3_nt: TGTGCCAGCAGCCAAACTAGCGGGAGGCGGGACGAGCAGTACTTC
clone_size: .
cdr3_length: 15
j_call: TRBJ2-7
d_call: TRBD2
v_call: TRBV14

cdr3_aa: CASSVGDSGYEQYF
cdr3_nt: TGTGCCAGCAGTGTGGGAGACAGTGGGTACGAGCAGTACTTC
clone_size: few
cdr3_length: 14
j_call: TRBJ2-7
d_call: .
v_call: TRBV2

cdr3_aa: CASSGLAKNIQYF
cdr3_nt: TGTGCCAGCAGCGGACTAGCCAAAAACATTCAGTACTTC
clone_size: .
cdr3_length: 13
j_call: TRBJ2-4
d_call: .
v_call: TRBV2

cdr3_aa: CASSLYGFAGNTIYF
cdr3_nt: TGTGCCAGCAGTTTATATGGATTCGCCGGAAACACCATATATTTT
clone_size: .
cdr3_length: 15
j_call: TRBJ1-3
d_call: .
v_call: TRBV28